This T cell receptor beta chain was recovered during a study of cytotoxic CD8 clonotypes in ibrutinib-treated CLL. Study summary: Sequenced samples delivered averages of around 260,000 productive templates and 90,000 or so productive rearrangements. Study outcomes and limitations: Clonality grew at ibrutinib response; at progression, it decreased back toward baseline. Higher circulating CD8+ T-cell counts strongly accompanied higher baseline clonality, above age-matched healthy donors.

TCRdb's copy holds only in-frame clones and misses some; the assay was immunoSEQ multiplex PCR. Among 200,000 to 250,000 clones listed, 79% were seen once. The CDR3 length is 14 residues. CDR1 SNHLY and CDR2 FYNNEI come from the germline V gene. V dropped 8 bases and J dropped 2 bases, with 16 bases sitting between them. A single count supports this clone. Antigen specificity is unknown. The genes are TRBV2 and TRBJ2-7; TRBD2 is a possible D gene (5 bases). The source was PBMCs, collected after 12 months of ibrutinib treatment. The sequence derives from a human donor with chronic lymphocytic leukemia. This chain's CDR3 is CASSKDWKPYEQYF. CDR3 nucleotides: TGTGCCAGCTCGAAGGACTGGAAACCCTACGAGCAGTACTTC.